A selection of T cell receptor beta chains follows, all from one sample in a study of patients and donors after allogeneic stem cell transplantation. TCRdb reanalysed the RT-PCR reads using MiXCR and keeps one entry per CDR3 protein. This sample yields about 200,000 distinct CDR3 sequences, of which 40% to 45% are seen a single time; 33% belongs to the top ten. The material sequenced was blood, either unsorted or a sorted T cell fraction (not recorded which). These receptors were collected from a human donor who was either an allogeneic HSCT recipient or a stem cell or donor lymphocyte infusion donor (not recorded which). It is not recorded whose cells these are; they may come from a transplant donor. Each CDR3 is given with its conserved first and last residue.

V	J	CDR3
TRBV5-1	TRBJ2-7	CASAGLAGGPAYEQYF
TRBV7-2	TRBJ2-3	CASSLSAGLGGTDTQYF
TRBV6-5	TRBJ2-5	CASSYSFVGTGRETQYF
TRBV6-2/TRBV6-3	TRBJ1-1	CASSYGGDTEAFF
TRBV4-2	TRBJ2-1	CASSQGTSENNVGFF
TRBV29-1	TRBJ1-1	CSVSLLNTEAFF
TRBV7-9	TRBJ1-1	CASSVALPGNTEAFF
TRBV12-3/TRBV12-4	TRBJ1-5	CASSLAGEGNQPQHF
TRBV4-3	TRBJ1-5	CASSQERDSNQPQHF
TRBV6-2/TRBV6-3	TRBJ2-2	CASTTTGVGTGELFF
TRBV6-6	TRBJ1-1	CASSYPVNTEAFF
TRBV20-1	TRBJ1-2	CRGREDGYTF
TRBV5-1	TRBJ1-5	CASSPGTGTYQPQHF
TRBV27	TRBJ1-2	CASSPSWNYGYTF
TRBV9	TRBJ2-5	CASSRGTGQETQYF
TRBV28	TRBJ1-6	CASSPGDRNNSPLHF
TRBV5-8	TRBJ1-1	CASSFGEGAVTEAFF
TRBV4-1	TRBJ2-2	CASSQEGGQNTGELFF
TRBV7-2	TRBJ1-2	CASSLAPFGGNYGYTF
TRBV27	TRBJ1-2	CASSGELDRTNYGYTF
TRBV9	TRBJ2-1	CASSVEVSSSYNEQFF
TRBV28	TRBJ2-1	CASSWGGTSGYNEQFF
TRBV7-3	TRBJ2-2	CASSPPISGWQPGELFF
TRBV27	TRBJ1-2	CASSLSWSRNYGYTF
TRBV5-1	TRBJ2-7	CASSLSWGPHEQYF
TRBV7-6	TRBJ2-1	CASSLGQTSGGSYNEQFF
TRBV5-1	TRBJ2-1	CASSLVHPSYNEQFF
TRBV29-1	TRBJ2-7	CSVLTGETYEQYF
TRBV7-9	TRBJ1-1	CASSLAGLGMNTEAFF
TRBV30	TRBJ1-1	CAWSASGRVNTEAFF
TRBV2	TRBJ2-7	CASSEDQLVHEQYF
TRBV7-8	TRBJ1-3	CASSLDPSGNTIYF
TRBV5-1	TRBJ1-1	CASGLDSYEAFF
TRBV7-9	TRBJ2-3	CASRPLTDTQYF
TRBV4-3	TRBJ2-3	CASSQDPSALSTDTQYF
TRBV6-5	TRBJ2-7	CASRPNRVHEQYF
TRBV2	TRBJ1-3	CASKVGDSSGNTIYF
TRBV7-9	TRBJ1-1	CASSYLNAGLNTEAFF
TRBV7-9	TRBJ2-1	CASSSLTSGSGREQFF
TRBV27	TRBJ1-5	CASSFQQGGNQPQHF
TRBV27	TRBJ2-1	CASSSRDTYNEQFF
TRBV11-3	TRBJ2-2	CASSLDVRGVNTGELFF
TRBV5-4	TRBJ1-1	CASSPAGATNTEAFF
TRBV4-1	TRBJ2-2	CASSHIQGSNTGELFF
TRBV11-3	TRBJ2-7	CASSLLVWTRGASYEQYF
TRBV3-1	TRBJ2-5	CASRLDSPEETQYF
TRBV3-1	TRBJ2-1	CASSQLASGRAPYNEQFF
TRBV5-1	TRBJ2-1	CASSLRLAGVEFYNEQFF
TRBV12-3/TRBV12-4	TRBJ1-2	CASQLGPNYGYTF
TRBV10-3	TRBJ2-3	CAISRVEFGDTQYF